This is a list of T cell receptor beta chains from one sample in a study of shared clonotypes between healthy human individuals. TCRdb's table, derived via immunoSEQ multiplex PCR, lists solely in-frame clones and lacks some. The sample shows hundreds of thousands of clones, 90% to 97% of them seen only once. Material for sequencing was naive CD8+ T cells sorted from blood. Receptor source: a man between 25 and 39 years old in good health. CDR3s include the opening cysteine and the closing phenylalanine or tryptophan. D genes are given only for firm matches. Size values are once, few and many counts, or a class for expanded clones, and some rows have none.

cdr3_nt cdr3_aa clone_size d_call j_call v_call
TGCGCCAGCAGCCAACTTGGGGCCAACGTCCTGACTTTC CASSQLGANVLTF - - TRBJ2-6 TRBV4-1
TGCGCCAGCAGCATGAGGATAGGGCGCCTACAGGAGCAGTACTTC CASSMRIGRLQEQYF - - TRBJ2-7 TRBV4-1
TGTGCCAGCAGTGATTGGGAGTTTGAAGCTTTCTTT CASSDWEFEAFF once - TRBJ1-1 TRBV2
TGTGCCAGCAGCTCAAAGCGGACAGGGAGCACAGATACGCAGTATTTT CASSSKRTGSTDTQYF - TRBD1 TRBJ2-3 TRBV5-4
TGTGCCAGCAGACCCCCGAGCTCCTACAATGAGCAGTTCTTC CASRPPSSYNEQFF - - TRBJ2-1 TRBV27
TGTGCCAGCAGCCAAGGCGTTCCGGGAGCTGGAGAAGAGACCCAGTACTTC CASSQGVPGAGEETQYF - - TRBJ2-5 TRBV14
TGTGCCAGCAGTCTCCTCGGGGCAGAGGAGACCCAGTACTTC CASSLLGAEETQYF - - TRBJ2-5 TRBV27
TGTGCCAGCAGCGTCAGTCCCTACGAGCAGTACTTC CASSVSPYEQYF - - TRBJ2-7 TRBV21-1
TGTGCCAGCAGCTTAGAGGGGGCGGGAGGTACCTACGAGCAGTACTTC CASSLEGAGGTYEQYF - TRBD2 TRBJ2-7 TRBV11-2
TGTGCCAGCAGCGTAACAGGGTCACGAGAGACCCAGTACTTC CASSVTGSRETQYF - - TRBJ2-5 TRBV5-4
TGTGCCAGCAGCTTTGACGGGACAGGGCCGTTCTTC CASSFDGTGPFF - TRBD1 TRBJ2-1 TRBV7-2
TGTGCCAGCTCACCTCCCCGGACAGAGTCCCTCTATGGCTACACCTTC CASSPPRTESLYGYTF - - TRBJ1-2 TRBV18
TGTGCCAGCAGTCCCGGGGTGGTATCCGAAAAACTGTTTTTT CASSPGVVSEKLFF - - TRBJ1-4 TRBV6-5
TGTGCCAGCAGTTACATGGGCGGGAGCTCCTACAATGAGCAGTTCTTC CASSYMGGSSYNEQFF - TRBD2 TRBJ2-1 TRBV6-5
TGTGCCAGCAGTCCTATTATCGGGGGAGGAGAGACCCAGTACTTC CASSPIIGGGETQYF - - TRBJ2-5 TRBV28
TGTGCCAGCTGGACTGTGACCGGGGAGCTGTTTTTT CASWTVTGELFF - - TRBJ2-2 TRBV27
TGCGCCAGCAGCCAACACCGGGACAGGCGACCTCCAGAGCAGTTCTTC CASSQHRDRRPPEQFF - TRBD1 TRBJ2-1 TRBV4-1
TGTGCTAGTGGTTTGGATAGAGACAATCAGCCCCAGCATTTT CASGLDRDNQPQHF once - TRBJ1-5 TRBV12-5
TGTGCCATCAGCGAGGGACTAGCGGGAGAAGAGACCCAGTACTTC CAISEGLAGEETQYF - TRBD2 TRBJ2-5 TRBV10-3
TGTGCCAGCAGCCCCGTGGCTAGCGGGCCTAGCACAGATACGCAGTATTTT CASSPVASGPSTDTQYF once TRBD2 TRBJ2-3 TRBV14
TGCGCCAGCAACCCGTTAGCGGGAGGGAGAGATGAGCAGTTCTTC CASNPLAGGRDEQFF - TRBD2 TRBJ2-1 TRBV5-1
TGCGCCAGCTCTAATTTTACAGGGTCCTACGAGCAGTACTTC CASSNFTGSYEQYF - - TRBJ2-7 TRBV10-1
TGTGCCATCAGTAGGGTAGGGGCGGACACTGAAGCTTTCTTT CAISRVGADTEAFF once - TRBJ1-1 TRBV10-3
TGTGCCAGTAGATCACCTACCCGGCTGACAGATACGCAGTATTTT CASRSPTRLTDTQYF once - TRBJ2-3 TRBV19
TGTGCCAGTAGTGGACGGACAGCAGCTTACGAAAAACTGTTTTTT CASSGRTAAYEKLFF - - TRBJ1-4 TRBV19
TGTGCCAGCATTGGAAATGAGCAGTTCTTC CASIGNEQFF - - TRBJ2-1 TRBV2
TGTGCCAGCAGCGTAGACGGGGAGAATCAGCCCCAGCATTTT CASSVDGENQPQHF few - TRBJ1-5 TRBV9
TGCAGCGTTGAAAGAACCGGGACAGGAAAAGAGACCCAGTACTTC CSVERTGTGKETQYF - TRBD1 TRBJ2-5 TRBV29-1
TGTGCCAGCAGCTTACAGGGGAGTTCCGAAGCTTTCTTT CASSLQGSSEAFF - - TRBJ1-1 TRBV7-2
TGCGCCAGCACCCTCCTGGTTAATAGCGGGGCTACAGATACGCAGTATTTT CASTLLVNSGATDTQYF - TRBD2 TRBJ2-3 TRBV5-1
TGTGCCAGCAGTGAAGCGTGGCCCCCCCGCTCCTACAATGAGCAGTTCTTC CASSEAWPPRSYNEQFF - - TRBJ2-1 TRBV6-1
TGCGCCAGCAGCCAAGCCCTAGCGGGAGGCTACAATGAGCAGTTCTTC CASSQALAGGYNEQFF once TRBD2 TRBJ2-1 TRBV4-1
TGTGCCAGCAGACCGCCTCGCGGACAGGGGTATAGCAATCAGCCCCAGCATTTT CASRPPRGQGYSNQPQHF - TRBD1 TRBJ1-5 TRBV7-9
TGTGCCAGCAGCCAAATCATACCTAGCGGCACGGGGGAGCTGTTTTTT CASSQIIPSGTGELFF - TRBD2 TRBJ2-2 TRBV11-2
TGTGCCAGCTACGCCGAGACCCAGTACTTC CASYAETQYF - - TRBJ2-5 TRBV2
TGTGCCTGGATGGAGAGACCGAAAATCCCCCTCTATGGCTACACCTTC CAWMERPKIPLYGYTF - - TRBJ1-2 TRBV30
TGTGCCAGCAGTGAGCCCCCCCGGGAGCAGTACTTC CASSEPPREQYF - - TRBJ2-7 TRBV2
TGCGCCAGCAGCCAAGTGCACACCGGGGAGCTGTTTTTT CASSQVHTGELFF - - TRBJ2-2 TRBV4-1
TGTGCCAGCAGCGCCTGGGGGGAGGCGGATGAGCAGTTCTTC CASSAWGEADEQFF - - TRBJ2-1 TRBV9
TGCAGTGCTCGTGACAACTATGGCTACACCTTC CSARDNYGYTF - - TRBJ1-2 TRBV20-1
TGTGCCAGCAGTGACACTGAAGCTTTCTTT CASSDTEAFF - - TRBJ1-1 TRBV28
TGTGCCAGCAAGGGTAGCGGGAGGGATGAGCAGTTCTTC CASKGSGRDEQFF - TRBD2 TRBJ2-1 TRBV11-3